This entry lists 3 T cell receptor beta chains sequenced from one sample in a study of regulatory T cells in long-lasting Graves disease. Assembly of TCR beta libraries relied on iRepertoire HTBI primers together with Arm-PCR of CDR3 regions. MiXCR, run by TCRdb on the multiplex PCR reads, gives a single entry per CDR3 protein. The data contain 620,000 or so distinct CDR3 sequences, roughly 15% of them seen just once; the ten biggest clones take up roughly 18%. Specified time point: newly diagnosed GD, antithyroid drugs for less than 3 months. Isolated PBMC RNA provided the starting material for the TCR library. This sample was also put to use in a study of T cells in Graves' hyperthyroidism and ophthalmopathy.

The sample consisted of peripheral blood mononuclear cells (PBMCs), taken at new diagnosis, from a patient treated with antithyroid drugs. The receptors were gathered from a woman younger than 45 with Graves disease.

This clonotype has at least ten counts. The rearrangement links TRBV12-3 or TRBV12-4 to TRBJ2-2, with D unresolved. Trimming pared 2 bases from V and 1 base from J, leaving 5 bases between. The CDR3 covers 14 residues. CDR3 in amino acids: CASSLLENTGELFF. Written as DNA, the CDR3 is TGTGCCAGCAGTTTATTGGAGAACACCGGGGAGCTGTTTTTT.

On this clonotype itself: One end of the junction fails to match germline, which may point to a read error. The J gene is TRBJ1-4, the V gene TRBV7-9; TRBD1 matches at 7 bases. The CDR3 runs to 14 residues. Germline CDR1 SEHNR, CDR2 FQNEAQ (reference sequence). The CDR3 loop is CTSSPTGSGEKLFF. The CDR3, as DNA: TGTACCAGCAGCCCGACAGGGTCGGGTGAAAAACTGTTTTTT.

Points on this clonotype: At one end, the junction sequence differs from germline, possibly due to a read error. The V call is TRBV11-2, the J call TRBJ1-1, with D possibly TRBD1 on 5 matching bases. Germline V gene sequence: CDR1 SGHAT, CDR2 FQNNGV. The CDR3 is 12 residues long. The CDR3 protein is CAGSLGVGEAFF. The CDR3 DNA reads TGTGCCGGCAGCCTAGGGGTAGGCGAAGCTTTCTTT.